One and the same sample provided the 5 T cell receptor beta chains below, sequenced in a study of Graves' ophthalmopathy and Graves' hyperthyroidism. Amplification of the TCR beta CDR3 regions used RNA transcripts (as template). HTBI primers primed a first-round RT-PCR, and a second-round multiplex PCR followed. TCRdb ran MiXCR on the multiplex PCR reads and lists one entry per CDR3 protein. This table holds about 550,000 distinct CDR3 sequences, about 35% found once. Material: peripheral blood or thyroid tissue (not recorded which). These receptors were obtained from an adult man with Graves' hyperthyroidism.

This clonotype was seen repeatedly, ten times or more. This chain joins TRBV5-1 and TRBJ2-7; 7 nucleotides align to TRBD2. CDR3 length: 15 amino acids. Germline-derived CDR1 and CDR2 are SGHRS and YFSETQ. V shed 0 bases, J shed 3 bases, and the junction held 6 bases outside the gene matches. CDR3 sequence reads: CASSLGLADFYEQYF. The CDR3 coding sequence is TGCGCCAGCAGCTTGGGCCTAGCGGATTTCTACGAGCAGTACTTC. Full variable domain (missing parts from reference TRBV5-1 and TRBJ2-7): KAGVTQTPRYLIKTRGQQVTLSCSPISGHRSVSWYQQTPGQGLQFLFEYFSETQRNKGNFPGRFSGRQFSNSRSEMNVSTLELGDSALYLCASSLGLADFYEQYFGPGTRLTVT.

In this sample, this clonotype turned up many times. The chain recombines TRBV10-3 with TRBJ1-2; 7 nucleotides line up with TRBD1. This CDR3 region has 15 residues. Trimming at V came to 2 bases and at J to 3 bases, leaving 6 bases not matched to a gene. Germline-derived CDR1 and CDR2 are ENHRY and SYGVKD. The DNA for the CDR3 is TGTGCCATCAGTGAGAGTACAGGGGACTACTATGGCTACACCTTC. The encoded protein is CAISESTGDYYGYTF.

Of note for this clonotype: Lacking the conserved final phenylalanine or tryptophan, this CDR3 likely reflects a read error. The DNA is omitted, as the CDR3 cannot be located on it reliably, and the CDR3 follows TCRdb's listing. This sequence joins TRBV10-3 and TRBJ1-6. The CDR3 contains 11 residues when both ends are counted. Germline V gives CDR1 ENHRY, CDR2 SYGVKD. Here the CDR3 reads CAISETGGANY.

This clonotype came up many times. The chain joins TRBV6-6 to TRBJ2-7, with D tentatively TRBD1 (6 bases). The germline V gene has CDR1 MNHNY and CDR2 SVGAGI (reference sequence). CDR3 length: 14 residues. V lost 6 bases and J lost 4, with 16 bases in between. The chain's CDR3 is CASSQRTDRYEQYF. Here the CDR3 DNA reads TGTGCCAGCAGCCAAAGGACAGACCGGTACGAGCAGTACTTC.

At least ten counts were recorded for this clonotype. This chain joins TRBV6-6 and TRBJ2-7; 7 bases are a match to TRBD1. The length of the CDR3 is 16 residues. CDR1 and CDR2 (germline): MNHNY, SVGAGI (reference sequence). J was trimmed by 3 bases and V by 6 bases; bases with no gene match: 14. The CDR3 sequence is CASRPAKPGQSYEQYF. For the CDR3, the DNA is TGTGCCAGCAGGCCCGCCAAACCGGGACAGAGCTACGAGCAGTACTTC.